The T cell receptor (beta chain) under discussion was sequenced for a study of early T cells in non-severe SARS-CoV-2 infection. Whole-study context: Investigators sequenced bulk RNA drawn from unsorted whole blood, and chains remained unpaired.

In this sample, this clonotype is medium-sized. The protocol attached unique molecular identifiers to individual cDNA molecules. TCRdb independently ran MiXCR on the 5' RACE reads; one entry per CDR3 protein. This table holds some 40,000 distinct CDR3 sequences, 5.4% found once. Trimming took 6 bases from V and 10 from J; bases not matched to a gene: 8. The CDR3 runs 12 residues. Germline loops: CDR1 DFQATT, CDR2 SNEGSKA (reference sequence). This sequence joins TRBV20-1 and TRBJ2-1; TRBD2 matches at 8 bases. The receptor was isolated from an adult who was a healthcare worker with PCR-confirmed SARS-CoV-2 infection or an uninfected control (not recorded which). This specimen consisted of whole blood, obtained at baseline. The CDR3 coding sequence is TGCAGTGCGGAGCCCGCTAGCGGGGAGCAGTTCTTC. Its protein product is CSAEPASGEQFF.